The present T cell receptor (beta chain) was sequenced within a study of blood T cell repertoires in COVID-19. Whole-study context: Specimens from acute and convalescent COVID-19 originated in the United States, Italy and Spain. PBMCs, B-cell-depleted T cells, or T cells were the source of the cDNA or gDNA that made up the material.

Authors' processing steps: Reference gene primer amplification gave estimated nucleated cell counts. Clones were sequenced by immunoSEQ multiplex PCR, and TCRdb holds only the in-frame ones, with some missing. The V and J calls and clone size were taken over from that table, and D and trimming were inferred from the DNA. The profile shows roughly 100,000 clones, 80% to 90% of them singletons. V lost 8 bases and J lost 2; bases outside the gene matches: 6. The CDR3 contains 14 residues. Germline CDR1 reads SGHNT; CDR2 reads YENEEA. The clonotype originates from a human donor in a cohort sampled during active COVID-19. The rearrangement links TRBV11-3 to TRBJ2-1; 7 nucleotides match TRBD2. The sequenced sample was peripheral blood. The CDR3 coding sequence is TGTGCCAGCTGCACCGGGAGGACCTACAATGAGCAGTTCTTC. It yields the protein CASCTGRTYNEQFF.